What follows describes a single TCR beta chain. The target of this receptor is not known. No quality values exist for individual bases; no much larger clone is one base distant. The sample originates from a study of blood T cells in healthy people across ages (dated by TCRdb to between 2014 and 2016). Turning to the overall study: In model experiments, roughly one uniquely barcoded TCR beta cDNA molecule per two T cells was captured by template switching. To track age-related changes in TCR beta repertoire diversity, the study relied on deep sequencing normalized with unique cDNA molecular identifiers. The donors were split into four age groups: young (average 16 years), middle-aged (around 37), aged (approximately 59) and long-lived (about 74). To avoid experimental bias, donors of different ages were randomly spread across the sequencing lanes. Using the same blood draw, the study looked at two additional independent replicas of 1 million unique cDNA reads for two donors, one aged 18 to 30 and the other aged 80 or older. Overall study results and their limits: Conclusive comparison of naive and antigen-experienced compartments was prevented by the profiling of bulk unsorted PBMCs. A strong correlation was found between observed TCR beta diversity and the percentage of naive T cells measured by flow cytometry. As age increased, observed TCR beta diversity per million T cells dropped in a roughly linear way, and a significant reduction was already evident by age 40. Total diversity estimates from one million sequenced T cells were considered lower bounds and underestimates. Compared with the aged group, the long-lived group had more naive CD4+ T cells, fewer expanded clones and increased TCR diversity, suggesting age selection. Because the CMV infection status of the donors was unknown, age-related changes in expanded clonotypes may potentially have been confounded.

Based on the germline V gene, the CDR1 and CDR2 sequences are ENHRY and SYGVKD. CDR3 length: 13 amino acids, cysteine to phenylalanine. Of the read, only the CDR3 DNA is kept; its 39 bases are in frame from base 1. Between the V and J ends, shortened by 7 bases and 0 bases respectively, the junction contains 8 bases. The roughly 42 donors, aged about 6 to 95 years, were systemically healthy Caucasian individuals from Russia. Each donor gave 8 to 10 milliliters of peripheral blood, collected into EDTA-treated Vacutainer tubes. Ficoll-Paque density-gradient centrifugation was used to isolate PBMCs, with at least 7 million per sample. Trizol reagent was used to extract total RNA from the PBMCs, yielding at least 6 micrograms per sample. The percentages of naive CD45RAhigh/CD27high T cells were determined by flow cytometry on a PBMC aliquot from every donor. Libraries were prepared through 5' RACE. The reads were generated on an Illumina HiSeq 2500. A second PCR of about 7 to 12 cycles was run with a J-beta primer mix and a sample-barcoded 5' primer. A unique molecular identifier was introduced onto each TCR beta cDNA molecule by a template-switch 5' adaptor carrying 12 random nucleotides. Each sample yielded at least 2.5 million CDR3-containing paired-end reads. First-strand cDNA synthesis was performed from all RNA using the Mint cDNA synthesis kit, with priming by a TRBC-specific oligonucleotide. After uracil-DNA glycosylase treatment, a first 18-cycle PCR used universal primers M1SS and BC2_uni_R on all cDNA. The published analysis was carried out like this. Normalization of each sample was performed by random selection of 1 million high-quality reads, each carrying a distinct molecular identifier. Reads with shared molecular identifiers were discarded instead of being binned into consensus sequences. CDR3 identification, clonotype clustering and error correction used MiTCR with a Q25 quality threshold and the strictest error-elimination algorithm. A nonparametric unseen species model using Euler transformation provided a lower-bound estimate of total TCR beta diversity. TCRdb cleaned the public reads at Q25 with fastp, built clones with MiXCR and kept in-frame beta chains. Every distinct CDR3 protein forms one entry, paired with its most common genes and DNA. These V and J calls rely on TCRdb rather than the paper's analysis. The sample yields about 1.1 million distinct CDR3 sequences; roughly two fifths were counted once. Approximately 14% of the sample comes from the top ten.

The source material was blood. This TCR was recovered from a man in his late teens or twenties in good health. The V and J genes are TRBV10-3 and TRBJ2-3; D gene: possibly TRBD2, on 6 matching bases. The CDR3 reads CAITSVSTDTQYF. The DNA sequence is given as TGTGCCATCACTAGCGTTAGCACAGATACGCAGTATTTT.